One and the same sample provided the 32 T cell receptor beta chains below, sequenced in a study of blood T cell repertoires in COVID-19. TCRdb's copy holds only in-frame clones and misses some; the assay was immunoSEQ multiplex PCR. The sample contains over 100,000 clones, 65% to 90% of which appear only once. Sequencing used peripheral blood. These receptors all stem from a man in his 60s with acute or convalescent COVID-19.

The table lists this clone with a few counts. The chain has TRBV19 and TRBJ1-5; 7 bases fit TRBD1. The CDR3 length is 12 residues. V gave up 6 bases and J gave up 5 bases; unmatched junction bases: 1. Germline V gene sequence: CDR1 LNHDA, CDR2 SQIVND (reference sequence). The CDR3 coding sequence is TGTGCCAGTAGCCAGGGGGATCAGCCCCAGCATTTT. Translated, it gives CASSQGDQPQHF. The entire variable domain, with the rest obtained from reference TRBV19 and TRBJ1-5, is as follows: DGGITQSPKYLFRKEGQNVTLSCEQNLNHDAMYWYRQDPGQGLRLIYYSQIVNDFQKGDIAEGYSVSREKKESFPLTVTSAQKNPTAFYLCASSQGDQPQHFGDGTRLSIL.

V is TRBV7-6 and J is TRBJ2-5, with 13 bases identical to TRBD2. This CDR3 contains 17 residues. CDR1 is SGHVS and CDR2 is FNYEAQ in the germline V gene. The junction had 8 bases not matched to a gene; V was cut back by 5 bases and J by 2 bases. The CDR3 sequence: CASSPRTSGGGQETQYF. CDR3 nucleotides: TGTGCCAGCAGCCCCCGGACTAGCGGGGGCGGTCAAGAGACCCAGTACTTC.

The chain is built from TRBV7-9 and TRBJ2-5; TRBD1 agrees at 9 bases. Unmatched junction bases numbered 12, after V lost 5 bases and J lost 5 bases. CDR1 and CDR2 from the germline V gene are SEHNR and FQNEAQ (reference sequence). The CDR3 sequence is 16 residues long. The CDR3 DNA follows: TGTGCCAGCAGCCAAACCGGGACAGGGTTTGGGGAGACCCAGTACTTC. Translated: CASSQTGTGFGETQYF. Using reference TRBV7-9 and TRBJ2-5 for the parts outside the CDR3, the full variable domain is DTGVSQNPRHKITKRGQNVTFRCDPISEHNRLYWYRQTLGQGPEFLTYFQNEAQLEKSRLLSDRFSAERPKGSFSTLEIQRTEQGDSAMYLCASSQTGTGFGETQYFGPGTRLLVL.

The chain joins TRBV6-4 to TRBJ2-3, with D maybe TRBD2 (7 bases). CDR1 is MRHNA and CDR2 is SNTAGT in the germline V gene. The CDR3 length is 16 residues. V lost 2 bases, J lost 1 base, and 13 bases lay in between. The CDR3 DNA follows: TGTGCCAGCAGTGACGGGAGGGCAGGGGGCACAGATACGCAGTATTTT. This gives the protein CASSDGRAGGTDTQYF.

This chain links TRBV7-3 with TRBJ1-2, with D perhaps matching TRBD1 (5 bases). V lost 4 bases to trimming and J lost 3 bases, with 15 bases between them. This CDR3 contains 15 residues. Germline loops: CDR1 SGHTA, CDR2 FQGTGA. The CDR3 coding sequence is TGTGCCAGCAGCTCCTTCCGGCAGGGCGACTATGGCTACACCTTC. Protein product: CASSSFRQGDYGYTF.

The chain carries TRBV9 and TRBJ1-3; a possible D gene is TRBD1 (5 bases). Trimming removed 0 bases at V and 2 bases at J, with 6 bases between. The CDR3 extends over 14 amino acids. Per germline, CDR1 SGDLS and CDR2 YYNGEE. For the CDR3, the DNA is TGTGCCAGCAGCGTAGGGGGGGCTGGAAACACCATATATTTT. Translation gives CASSVGGAGNTIYF.

In this sample, this clone turned up once. This sequence joins TRBV7-9 and TRBJ2-1; 9 bases map to TRBD2. CDR1 SEHNR and CDR2 FQNEAQ come from the germline V gene (reference sequence). This CDR3 has 19 residues. With V trimmed by 1 base and J by 0 bases, 10 bases remained unmatched. The DNA of the CDR3 is TGTGCCAGCAGCTTAGGGGATAGCGGGAGCTCCCACTCCTACAATGAGCAGTTCTTC. It codes for CASSLGDSGSSHSYNEQFF.

The V call is TRBV3-1 (or the pseudogene TRBV3-2), the J call TRBJ1-1; tentatively, D is TRBD1 (6 bases). CDR3 size: 14 residues. Looked up from germline, CDR1 is LGHDT and CDR2 is YNNKEL (reference sequence). V lost 0 bases to trimming and J lost 11 bases, with 16 bases between them. The CDR3, as DNA: TGTGCCAGCAGCCAAGACAGGGGAAGGGATCAGGCTTTCTTT. It codes for CASSQDRGRDQAFF.

This rearrangement joins TRBV5-5 to TRBJ1-1; TRBD1 might be the D (5 bases). CDR1 and CDR2 from the germline V gene are SGHKS and YYEKEE (reference sequence). The CDR3 covers 13 residues. Between the trimmed V and J ends, which lost 2 bases and 6 bases, there was a span of 11 bases. The CDR3 DNA reads as TGTGCCAGCAGCTTCGGGACTAGTTCTGAAGCTTTCTTT. Its translation is CASSFGTSSEAFF.

This chain uses TRBV5-8 with TRBJ1-1; no clear D gene. Germline loops: CDR1 SGHTS, CDR2 YDEGEE. This CDR3 has 15 residues. Deletions cut 1 base from V and 1 base from J, with 11 bases between. DNA of the CDR3: TGTGCCAGCAGCTTGTGGCAGGTTAGGAACACTGAAGCTTTCTTT. Its protein is CASSLWQVRNTEAFF.

This clone was observed a few times. V gene TRBV19 combines with J gene TRBJ1-1; D is unclear. Trimming cost V 0 bases and J 0 bases, with 17 bases left between them. Germline V gives CDR1 LNHDA, CDR2 SQIVND (reference sequence). This CDR3 comprises 18 residues. The CDR3 DNA follows: TGTGCCAGTAGTATAGAAGGCCGCACGACCAGGTTGAACACTGAAGCTTTCTTT. Amino acid sequence: CASSIEGRTTRLNTEAFF. Full variable domain (missing parts from reference TRBV19 and TRBJ1-1): DGGITQSPKYLFRKEGQNVTLSCEQNLNHDAMYWYRQDPGQGLRLIYYSQIVNDFQKGDIAEGYSVSREKKESFPLTVTSAQKNPTAFYLCASSIEGRTTRLNTEAFFGQGTRLTVV.

This clone was detected once. V and J are TRBV3-1 (or the pseudogene TRBV3-2) and TRBJ2-7; 11 bases fit TRBD1. J was trimmed by 6 bases and V by 4 bases; bases with no gene match: 5. CDR3 length: 14 amino acids. The germline V gene encodes CDR1 LGHDT and CDR2 YNNKEL (reference sequence). CDR3 amino acids: CASSRSGTGGEQYF. CDR3 bases: TGTGCCAGCAGCCGATCCGGGACAGGGGGCGAGCAGTACTTC.

V and J are TRBV2 and TRBJ1-4; D is perhaps TRBD1 (5 bases). The CDR3 is 13 residues long. V was clipped by 8 bases and J by 5 bases, with 12 bases between them. The germline gives CDR1 SNHLY, CDR2 FYNNEI. CDR3 sequence: CASGSRENEKLFF. As DNA, the CDR3 is TGTGCCAGCGGCAGCAGGGAAAATGAAAAACTGTTTTTT. The full variable domain, with the rest looked up from reference TRBV2 and TRBJ1-4, is EPEVTQTPSHQVTQMGQEVILRCVPISNHLYFYWYRQILGQKVEFLVSFYNNEISEKSEIFDDQFSVERPDGSNFTLKIRSTKLEDSAMYFCASGSRENEKLFFGSGTQLSVL.

The CDR3 DNA is TGTGCCAGCTCACCACAGACAGGGGTCGGGAATGAGCAGTTCTTC. Encoded protein: CASSPQTGVGNEQFF. The rearrangement links TRBV18 to TRBJ2-1, with TRBD1 identical over 8 bases. Germline loops: CDR1 KGHSH, CDR2 LQKENI. Trimming took 1 base from V and 7 from J; bases not matched to a gene: 6. The CDR3 has 15 residues.

V and J are TRBV7-6 and TRBJ1-1; unclear D gene. V was pared by 4 bases and J by 4 bases, with 10 bases between. Per the germline V gene, CDR1 is SGHVS and CDR2 is FNYEAQ. This CDR3 has 13 amino acids. For the CDR3, the DNA is TGTGCCAGCAGCTCTTCCCCGGGCACTGAAGCTTTCTTT. It yields the protein CASSSSPGTEAFF. Looking up the rest from reference TRBV7-6 and TRBJ1-1 gives the full variable domain: GAGVSQSPRYKVTKRGQDVALRCDPISGHVSLYWYRQALGQGPEFLTYFNYEAQQDKSGLPNDRFSAERPEGSISTLTIQRTEQRDSAMYRCASSSSPGTEAFFGQGTRLTVV.

The CDR3 sequence is CASSVESGSNEQYF. The DNA of the CDR3 is TGTGCCAGCAGCGTAGAGTCGGGATCTAACGAGCAGTACTTC. The chain is built from TRBV9 and TRBJ2-7, with a possible D match to TRBD2 (5 bases). The CDR3 covers 14 residues. The V gene's germline CDR1 is SGDLS and CDR2 YYNGEE. The V end lost 0 bases, the J end lost 5 bases, and 12 bases lay between the germline ends.

The V call is TRBV27, the J call TRBJ1-2; D remains unclear. The CDR3 totals 17 residues. Germline CDR1 reads MNHEY; CDR2 reads SMNVEV (reference sequence). The V end was cut by 2 bases, the J end by 2 bases, with 18 bases between. Here the CDR3 reads CASSLPVLAQRNYGYTF. The CDR3, as DNA: TGTGCCAGCAGTTTACCCGTTCTGGCCCAAAGAAACTATGGCTACACCTTC.

This clone has just one count. The rearrangement links TRBV11-2 to TRBJ2-3, with unresolved D. The CDR3 contains 13 residues. Germline V gene data show CDR1 as SGHAT and CDR2 as FQNNGV. V was cut by 4 bases and J by 6 bases, with 11 bases left in between. In DNA form, the CDR3 reads TGTGCCAGCAGCTCCCAGAGACACGATACGCAGTATTTT. It yields the protein CASSSQRHDTQYF. Full variable domain (remainder filled in from reference TRBV11-2 and TRBJ2-3): EAGVAQSPRYKIIEKRQSVAFWCNPISGHATLYWYQQILGQGPKLLIQFQNNGVVDDSQLPKDRFSAERLKGVDSTLKIQPAKLEDSAVYLCASSSQRHDTQYFGPGTRLTVL.

The chain uses TRBV11-3 and TRBJ1-1; 7 bases map to TRBD1. Germline CDR1 reads SGHNT; CDR2 reads YENEEA. The CDR3 runs to 14 residues. V dropped 3 bases and J dropped 3; count of bases not matched to a gene: 4. The DNA for the CDR3 is TGTGCCAGCAGCTTCAGGGGGGAAGACACTGAAGCTTTCTTT. Residues: CASSFRGEDTEAFF.

This clone was counted between two and nine times. The V and J genes are TRBV30 and TRBJ1-2; TRBD1 agrees at 7 bases. The CDR3 consists of 13 residues. The V segment lost 2 bases and the J segment 8 bases; nucleotides outside the gene matches: 8. Germline CDR1 GTSNPN, CDR2 SVGIG (reference sequence). The CDR3 region has the DNA TGTGCCTGGAGTAAAAACGTAGGGGGCGGCTACACCTTC. Protein: CAWSKNVGGGYTF. The full variable domain, in which reference TRBV30 and TRBJ1-2 provide the parts outside the CDR3, is SQTIHQWPATLVQPVGSPLSLECTVEGTSNPNLYWYRQAAGRGLQLLFYSVGIGQISSEVPQNLSASRPQDRQFILSSKKLLLSDSGFYLCAWSKNVGGGYTFGSGTRLTVV.

This clone was counted once. The chain employs TRBV12-3 or TRBV12-4 and TRBJ2-7; D gene uncertain. V was pared by 6 bases and J by 3 bases, with 6 bases between. CDR3 length equals 11 residues. DNA of the CDR3: TGTGCCAGCAGCCACAACTACGAGCAGTACTTC. Translated, it gives CASSHNYEQYF.

In this sample, this clone turned up once. The chain employs TRBV30 and TRBJ1-2; 9 positions agree with TRBD1. This CDR3 is 15 amino acids long. V trimming: 8 bases; J trimming: 2 bases; junction bases outside the gene matches: 12. Germline values: CDR1 GTSNPN, CDR2 SVGIG (reference sequence). The CDR3 reads CARMGQGHSNYGYTF. In DNA form, the CDR3 reads TGTGCCCGGATGGGACAGGGCCACTCCAACTATGGCTACACCTTC.

V and J are TRBV19 and TRBJ2-7, with 8 bases fitting TRBD1. Per germline, CDR1 LNHDA and CDR2 SQIVND (reference sequence). V shed 7 bases and J 6 bases; nucleotides not matched to a gene: 14. The CDR3 sequence is 15 residues long. In DNA form, the CDR3 reads TGTGCCAGTACCCCGGACAGGGAGGCTAGGGGCGAGCAGTACTTC. Translating gives CASTPDREARGEQYF.

This clone was seen more than once but under ten times. This chain links TRBV19 with TRBJ2-6; tentative D call: TRBD2 (5 bases). The length of the CDR3 is 17 residues. Germline values: CDR1 LNHDA, CDR2 SQIVND (reference sequence). V lost 3 bases and J lost 4, with 16 bases in between. The CDR3 region has the DNA TGTGCCAGTAGTATGCTCAGCCCGGGGTCAGGGGCCAACGTCCTGACTTTC. Translated: CASSMLSPGSGANVLTF.

The chain recombines TRBV9 with TRBJ1-4, with 9 bases lining up with TRBD1. This CDR3 has 15 amino acids. Germline V gives CDR1 SGDLS, CDR2 YYNGEE. V trimming: 3 bases; J trimming: 6 bases; junction bases outside the gene matches: 6. This CDR3 reads CASSASDRGDEKLFF. DNA for the CDR3: TGTGCCAGCAGCGCAAGCGACAGGGGGGATGAAAAACTGTTTTTT.

V usage is TRBV5-4 and J usage is TRBJ2-7; a possible D gene is TRBD1 (6 bases). The CDR3 is made up of 13 amino acids. Trimming cost V 4 bases and J 5 bases, with 13 bases left between them. Germline loops: CDR1 SGHNT, CDR2 YYREEE (reference sequence). The DNA of the CDR3 is TGTGCCAGCAGCCTACAGGGATCCCACGAGCAGTACTTC. Its protein is CASSLQGSHEQYF.

CDR3 protein: CASSRYDRGMNTEAFF. The CDR3 DNA is TGTGCCAGTAGTAGATATGACAGGGGGATGAACACTGAAGCTTTCTTT. The gene calls are TRBV19 and TRBJ1-1, with 9 bases matching TRBD1. This CDR3 is 16 amino acids long. Germline V gene lookup returns CDR1 LNHDA and CDR2 SQIVND (reference sequence). V shed 4 bases and J 0 bases; nucleotides not matched to a gene: 6.

The rearrangement joins TRBV4-3 to TRBJ2-6; no reliable D call. Between the trimmed V and J ends, which lost 0 bases and 0 bases, there was a span of 15 bases. The CDR3 consists of 19 residues. The germline V gene encodes CDR1 LGHNA and CDR2 YSLEER. The CDR3 DNA is TGCGCCAGCAGCCAAGACGCGGCAGATTTCTTCTCTGGGGCCAACGTCCTGACTTTC. Its protein is CASSQDAADFFSGANVLTF.

This sequence joins TRBV12-3 or TRBV12-4 and TRBJ1-4, with D unclear. Trimming removed 6 bases at V and 8 bases at J, with 10 bases between. The CDR3 extends over 12 amino acids. The CDR3 sequence is CASSSGGEKLFF. CDR3 sequence (DNA): TGTGCCAGCAGCTCGGGAGGCGAAAAACTGTTTTTT.

The chain carries TRBV27 and TRBJ2-1; possible D gene TRBD2, 6 bases. V was clipped by 4 bases and J by 10 bases, with 11 bases between them. Germline assignment: CDR1 MNHEY and CDR2 SMNVEV (reference sequence). The CDR3 runs to 12 residues. The CDR3 is CASSYVGREQFF. CDR3 nucleotides: TGTGCCAGCAGTTACGTCGGGAGAGAGCAGTTCTTC.

The chain uses TRBV28 and TRBJ1-1, with D tentatively TRBD1 (6 bases). Deletions cut 1 base from V and 4 bases from J, with 13 bases between. The CDR3 is 15 amino acids. Germline loops: CDR1 MDHEN, CDR2 SYDVKM. As DNA, the CDR3 is TGTGCCAGCAGTTTATTGGGGGCGAGTGGCACTGAAGCTTTCTTT. Its protein product is CASSLLGASGTEAFF. Combining the CDR3 with reference TRBV28 and TRBJ1-1 gives the whole variable domain DVKVTQSSRYLVKRTGEKVFLECVQDMDHENMFWYRQDPGLGLRLIYFSYDVKMKEKGDIPEGYSVSREKKERFSLILESASTNQTSMYLCASSLLGASGTEAFFGQGTRLTVV.

This chain connects TRBV28 to TRBJ1-1; tentatively, D is TRBD1 (5 bases). Germline V gives CDR1 MDHEN, CDR2 SYDVKM. V lost 1 base, J lost 8 bases, and 17 bases lay in between. The CDR3 length is 15 residues. The CDR3 DNA reads as TGTGCCAGCAGTTTATACGACAGTGCTGTATCCGAAGCTTTCTTT. Its protein product is CASSLYDSAVSEAFF.